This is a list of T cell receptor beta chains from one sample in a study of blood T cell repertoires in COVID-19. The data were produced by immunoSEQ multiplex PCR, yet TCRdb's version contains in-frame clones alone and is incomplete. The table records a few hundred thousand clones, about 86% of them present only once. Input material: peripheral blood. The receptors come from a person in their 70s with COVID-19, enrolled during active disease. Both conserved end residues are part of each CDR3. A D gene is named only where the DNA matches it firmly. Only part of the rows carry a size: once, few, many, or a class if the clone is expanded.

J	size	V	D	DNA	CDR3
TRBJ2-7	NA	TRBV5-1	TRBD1	TGCGCCAGTCGACGGACAGGAGCCTACGAGCAGTACTTC	CASRRTGAYEQYF
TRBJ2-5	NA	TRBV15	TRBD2	TGTGCCACCAGCAGAGATGCTAGCGGGCAAGAGACCCAGTACTTC	CATSRDASGQETQYF
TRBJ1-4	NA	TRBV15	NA	TGTGCCACCAGCAGGGCAAATGAAAAACTGTTTTTT	CATSRANEKLFF
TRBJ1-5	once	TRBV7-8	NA	TGTGCCAGCAGCTTACAGGGAAAACAGCCCCAGCATTTT	CASSLQGKQPQHF
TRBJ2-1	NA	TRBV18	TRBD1	TGTGCCAGCTCACCGAGGACAGGGTCTGTCTACAATGAGCAGTTCTTC	CASSPRTGSVYNEQFF
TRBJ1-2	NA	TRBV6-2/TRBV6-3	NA	TGTGCCAGCAGTTACCGGGGGAGGGACTATGGCTACACCTTC	CASSYRGRDYGYTF
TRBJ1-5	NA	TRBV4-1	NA	TGCGCCAGCAGCCAAGACGAGGATATGATGATCCGGCCCCAGCATTTT	CASSQDEDMMIRPQHF
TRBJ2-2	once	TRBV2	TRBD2	TGTGCCAGCCAGGCGGGAGGGTACACCGGGGAGCTGTTTTTT	CASQAGGYTGELFF
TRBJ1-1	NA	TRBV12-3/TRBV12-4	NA	TGTGCCAGCAGTTTTTCCACTACCGGCTTCGCTTTCTTT	CASSFSTTGFAFF
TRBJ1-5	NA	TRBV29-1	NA	TGCAGCGTTGCTTTAGGCGGAGGATCGAGTCAGCCCCAGCATTTT	CSVALGGGSSQPQHF
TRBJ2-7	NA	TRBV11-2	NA	TGTGCCAGCAGCTTATCAGGGCACGAGCAGTACTTC	CASSLSGHEQYF
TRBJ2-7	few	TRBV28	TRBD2	TGTGCCAGCAGTTCCCAGACGGGGGGCTACGAGCAGTACTTC	CASSSQTGGYEQYF
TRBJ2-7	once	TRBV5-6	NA	TGTGCCAGCAGCCGAGACAGGATCTACGAGCAGTACTTC	CASSRDRIYEQYF
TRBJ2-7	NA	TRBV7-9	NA	TGTGCCAGCAGCCTGACTATGGGGAGCCCCCAAGAGCAGTACTTC	CASSLTMGSPQEQYF
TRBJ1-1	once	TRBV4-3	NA	TGCGCCAGCAGCCGGACAATAAACACTGAAGCTTTCTTT	CASSRTINTEAFF
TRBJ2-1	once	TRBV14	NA	TGTGCCAGCAGCCAATTTCGTAGTACAGGGGAGCAGTTCTTC	CASSQFRSTGEQFF
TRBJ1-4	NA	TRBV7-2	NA	TGTGCCAGCAGCTTCGGGTTTGCTAATGAAAAACTGTTTTTT	CASSFGFANEKLFF
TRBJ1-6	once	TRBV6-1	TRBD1	TGTGCCAGCAGTGAGGGACAGGGGGCCCTCCACTTT	CASSEGQGALHF
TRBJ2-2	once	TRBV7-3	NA	TGTGCCAGCAGCTTAAGGGTAGCAACCGGGGAGCTGTTTTTT	CASSLRVATGELFF
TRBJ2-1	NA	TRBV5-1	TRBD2	TGCGCCAGCAGCTTGAGCTTAGCGGGAGGGCCTAATGAGCAGTTCTTC	CASSLSLAGGPNEQFF
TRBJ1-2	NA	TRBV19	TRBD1	TGTGCCAGTACCTCGGGGGGACAGGGGGGTCGATATGGCTACACCTTC	CASTSGGQGGRYGYTF
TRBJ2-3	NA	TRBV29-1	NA	TGCAGCGTTGAAGAGAACCTAGTTGATACGCAGTATTTT	CSVEENLVDTQYF
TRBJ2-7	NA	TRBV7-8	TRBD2	TGTGCCAGCAGCTTAGCTTCTCTAGCGGGAGGTACCTCCTACGAGCAGTACTTC	CASSLASLAGGTSYEQYF
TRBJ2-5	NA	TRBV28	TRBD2	TGTGCCAGCAGTGGTAGCGGGAGGAGTCAAGAGACCCAGTACTTC	CASSGSGRSQETQYF
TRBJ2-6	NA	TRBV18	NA	TGTGCCAGCTCACGGGCAGCCTCTGGGGCCAACGTCCTGACTTTC	CASSRAASGANVLTF
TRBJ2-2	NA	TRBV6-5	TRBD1	TGTGCCAGCACCCGGGACAGGGGGACCACCGGGGAGCTGTTTTTT	CASTRDRGTTGELFF
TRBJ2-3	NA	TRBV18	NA	TGTGCCAGCTCACCAATTAGAATAGATACGCAGTATTTT	CASSPIRIDTQYF
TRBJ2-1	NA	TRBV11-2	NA	TGTGCCAGCAGCTTGAGGTCAGTAGACAATGAGCAGTTCTTC	CASSLRSVDNEQFF
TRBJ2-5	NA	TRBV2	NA	TGTGCCAGCAGTGAAGCGCTAAGTTTTGAGACCCAGTACTTC	CASSEALSFETQYF
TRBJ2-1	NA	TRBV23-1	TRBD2	TGCGCCAGCAGTCACTGGACTAGCGGGGGGGTGAGCTCCTACAATGAGCAGTTCTTC	CASSHWTSGGVSSYNEQFF
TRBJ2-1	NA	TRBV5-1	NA	TGCGCCAGCAGCTTGGTATCGGATGAGCAGTTCTTC	CASSLVSDEQFF
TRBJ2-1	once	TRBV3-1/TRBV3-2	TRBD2	TGTGCCAGCAGCCGCCCAACTAGCGGGGTCTACAATGAGCAGTTCTTC	CASSRPTSGVYNEQFF
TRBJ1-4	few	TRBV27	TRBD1	TGTGCCAGCAGTAAACAGGGGGCGAATGAAAAACTGTTTTTT	CASSKQGANEKLFF
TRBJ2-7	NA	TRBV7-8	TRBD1	TGTGCCAGCAGCTTAGTTAGGGGGCCGTCCTACGAGCAGTACTTC	CASSLVRGPSYEQYF
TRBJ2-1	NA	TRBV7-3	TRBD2	TGTGCCAGCAGCTTATTAGGTGGGAGGGGTGATGAGCAGTTCTTC	CASSLLGGRGDEQFF
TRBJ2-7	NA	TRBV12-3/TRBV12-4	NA	TGTGCCAGCAGTGGGGGACAAATCGACGAGCAGTACTTC	CASSGGQIDEQYF
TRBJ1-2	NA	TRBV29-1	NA	TGCAGCGACACCCAGGGGTTCTATGGCTACACCTTC	CSDTQGFYGYTF
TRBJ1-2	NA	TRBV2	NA	TGTGCCAGCAGTGAAGAGGGGGTGAATAGGGGAGGCTACACCTTC	CASSEEGVNRGGYTF
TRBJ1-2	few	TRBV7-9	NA	TGTGCCAGCAGCCGCGACAGCAACTATGGCTACACCTTC	CASSRDSNYGYTF
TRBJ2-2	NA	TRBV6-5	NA	TGTGCCAGCAGCGGGTGGGGAGCGAACACCGGGGAGCTGTTTTTT	CASSGWGANTGELFF
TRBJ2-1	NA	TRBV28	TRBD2	TGTGCCAGCAGTTTGCAAGGGGGACTAGCGGGAGACATTGAGCAGTTCTTC	CASSLQGGLAGDIEQFF
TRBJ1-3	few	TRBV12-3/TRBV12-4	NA	TGTGCCAGCGCCTCCGGCGGCCACACCATATATTTT	CASASGGHTIYF
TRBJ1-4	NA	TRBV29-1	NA	TGCAGCGTTGAGGGGACACCAGATGAAAAACTGTTTTTT	CSVEGTPDEKLFF
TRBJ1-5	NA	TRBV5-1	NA	TGCGCCAGCAGCTTGGCAGGGAGGGGATCGCCCCAGCATTTT	CASSLAGRGSPQHF
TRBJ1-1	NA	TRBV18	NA	TGTGCCAGCTCCCCTGAGTCCGGGGTTAGAGCTTTCTTT	CASSPESGVRAFF
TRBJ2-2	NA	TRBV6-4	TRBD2	TGTGCCAGCAGTGGGTTCGGGGAGGGCGACACCGGGGAGCTGTTTTTT	CASSGFGEGDTGELFF
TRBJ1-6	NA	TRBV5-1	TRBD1	TGCGCCAGCAGCCTCGGGGACAGGGTAAATTCACCCCTCCACTTT	CASSLGDRVNSPLHF
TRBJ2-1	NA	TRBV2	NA	TGTGCCAGGAAACAGGGAGGGGGCTACAATGAGCAGTTCTTC	CARKQGGGYNEQFF
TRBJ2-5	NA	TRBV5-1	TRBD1	TGCGCCAGCAGTTCCGGGACAGACTACCAAGAGACCCAGTACTTC	CASSSGTDYQETQYF
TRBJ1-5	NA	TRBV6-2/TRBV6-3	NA	TGTGCCAGCAGTTACCTAGGGGGTAGCAATCAGCCCCAGCATTTT	CASSYLGGSNQPQHF
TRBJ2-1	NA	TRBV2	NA	TGTGCCAGCGCAGGCTACTCCTACAATGAGCAGTTCTTC	CASAGYSYNEQFF
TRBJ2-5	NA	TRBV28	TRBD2	TGTGCCACCGATTTGGCGGGGGGGCCGAAGACCCAGTACTTC	CATDLAGGPKTQYF
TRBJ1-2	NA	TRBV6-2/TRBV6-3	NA	TGTGCCAGCAGTAATGGACAGAGGGGTGGCTACACCTTC	CASSNGQRGGYTF
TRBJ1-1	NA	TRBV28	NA	TGTGCCAGCAGTTTAGTTGGGGCGAGGCTTGAAGGCACTGAAGCTTTCTTT	CASSLVGARLEGTEAFF
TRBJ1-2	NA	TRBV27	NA	TGTGCCAGCAGTTTCCTACCCACGGGGAACTATGGCTACACCTTC	CASSFLPTGNYGYTF
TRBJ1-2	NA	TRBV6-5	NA	TGTGCCAGCAGTTATGAGGGTTTTCTTGGCTACACCTTC	CASSYEGFLGYTF
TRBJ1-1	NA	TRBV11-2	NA	TGTGCCAGCAGCTTAAGCAGCAGGGTAGGAACTGAAGCTTTCTTT	CASSLSSRVGTEAFF
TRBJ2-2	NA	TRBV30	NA	TGTGCCTTAGGGGGTGAAACCGGGGAGCTGTTTTTT	CALGGETGELFF
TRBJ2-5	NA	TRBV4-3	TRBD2	TGCGCCAGCAGCCAAGAACTAGCGGGGGCCCTCCAAGAGACCCAGTACTTC	CASSQELAGALQETQYF
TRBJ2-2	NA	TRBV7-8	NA	TGTGCCAGCAGCTTAGTTCTAGGGGCCACCGGGGAGCTGTTTTTT	CASSLVLGATGELFF